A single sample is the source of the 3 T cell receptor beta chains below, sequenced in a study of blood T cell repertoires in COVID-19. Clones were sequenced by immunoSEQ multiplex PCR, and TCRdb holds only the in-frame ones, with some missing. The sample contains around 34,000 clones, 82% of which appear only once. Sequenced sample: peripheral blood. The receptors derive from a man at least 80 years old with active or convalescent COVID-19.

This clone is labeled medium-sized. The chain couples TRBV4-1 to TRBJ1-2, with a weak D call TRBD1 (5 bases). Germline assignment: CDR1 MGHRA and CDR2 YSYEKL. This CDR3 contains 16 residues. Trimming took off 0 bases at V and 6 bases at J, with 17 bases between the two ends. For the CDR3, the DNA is TGCGCCAGCAGCCAAGAAAGGGGTTCCAGGGCCGATGGCTACACCTTC. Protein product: CASSQERGSRADGYTF.

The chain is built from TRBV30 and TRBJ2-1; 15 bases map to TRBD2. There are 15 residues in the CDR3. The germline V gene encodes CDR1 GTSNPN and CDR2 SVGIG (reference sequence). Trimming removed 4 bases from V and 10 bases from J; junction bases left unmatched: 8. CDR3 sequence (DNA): TGTGCCTGGACCCAGGTTGGACTAGCGGGAGGGGAGCAGTTCTTC. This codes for CAWTQVGLAGGEQFF.

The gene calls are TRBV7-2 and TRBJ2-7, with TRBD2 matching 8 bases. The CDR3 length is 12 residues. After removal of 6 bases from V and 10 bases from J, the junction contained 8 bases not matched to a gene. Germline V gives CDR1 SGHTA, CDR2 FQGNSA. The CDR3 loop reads CASSSGRGEQYF. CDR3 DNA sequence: TGTGCCAGCAGTTCCGGGAGGGGGGAACAGTACTTC.